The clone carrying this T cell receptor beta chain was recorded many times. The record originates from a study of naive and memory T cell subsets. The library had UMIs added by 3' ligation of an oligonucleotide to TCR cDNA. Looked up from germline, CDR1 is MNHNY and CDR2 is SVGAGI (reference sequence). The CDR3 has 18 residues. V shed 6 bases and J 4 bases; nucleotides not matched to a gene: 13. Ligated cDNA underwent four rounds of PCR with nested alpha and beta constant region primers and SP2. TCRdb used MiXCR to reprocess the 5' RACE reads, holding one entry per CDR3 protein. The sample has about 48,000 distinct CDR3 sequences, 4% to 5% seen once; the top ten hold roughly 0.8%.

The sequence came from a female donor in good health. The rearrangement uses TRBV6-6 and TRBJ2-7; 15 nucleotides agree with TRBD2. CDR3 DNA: TGTGCCAGCAGAGAGGGACTAGCGGGAGGATCCTTCCCATACGAGCAGTACTTC. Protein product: CASREGLAGGSFPYEQYF.